This entry lists 24 T cell receptor beta chains sequenced from one sample in a study of blood T cell repertoires in COVID-19 (dated by TCRdb to the early 2020s). Receptor libraries were prepared by the immunoSEQ multiplex PCR assay. TCRdb stores this immuneACCESS table with in-frame sequences only. Part of the clones is absent; in the studies checked, under half of the shortfall reflects unresolved V genes, and no reason is known for the rest. The sample has some 350,000 clones on record, about 86% of them singletons. Almost 3% of the sample rests with the top ten. The sequencing input was peripheral blood. The origin of the receptors is a man younger than 45 with active or convalescent COVID-19.

The V gene is TRBV19, the J gene TRBJ2-2; possibly TRBD1 for D (5 bases). Trimming stripped 5 bases from V and 1 base from J, with 8 bases between. The CDR3 has 14 residues. Germline values: CDR1 LNHDA, CDR2 SQIVND (reference sequence). CDR3 protein: CASSWQGNTGELFF. CDR3 nucleotide sequence: TGTGCCAGTAGTTGGCAGGGGAACACCGGGGAGCTGTTTTTT.

The chain links TRBV10-3 to TRBJ2-3; 7 bases agree with TRBD1. CDR3 length: 14 residues. V trimming: 7 bases; J trimming: 2 bases; junction bases outside the gene matches: 6. CDR1 and CDR2 from the germline V gene are ENHRY and SYGVKD. CDR3: CAIKHGQDTDTQYF. The CDR3 nucleotides are TGTGCCATCAAACACGGACAGGACACAGATACGCAGTATTTT.

This clone ranks as medium-sized. This sequence joins TRBV13 and TRBJ1-2, with 9 positions matching TRBD1. CDR3 length: 13 amino acids. The junction had 11 bases not matched to a gene; V was cut back by 5 bases and J by 13 bases. Germline CDR1 is PRHDT and CDR2 is FYEKMQ (reference sequence). In DNA, the CDR3 is TGTGCCAGCAGCACACGGACAGGGGCCGTTAGCACCTTC. Protein: CASSTRTGAVSTF.

The V call is TRBV30, the J call TRBJ2-3; the D gene is possibly TRBD2 (6 bases). The V and J ends lost 4 bases and 8 bases respectively, with 16 bases between them. CDR1 and CDR2 (germline): GTSNPN, SVGIG (reference sequence). The CDR3 sequence is 13 residues long. The CDR3 nucleotides are TGTGCCTGGACCCCGGACTACGTCGGTACGCAGTATTTT. Protein: CAWTPDYVGTQYF.

This sequence joins TRBV28 and TRBJ2-2; 10 bases are shared with TRBD2. CDR1 and CDR2 from the germline V gene are MDHEN and SYDVKM. CDR3 length equals 16 residues. V lost 7 bases to trimming and J lost 4 bases; unmatched junction nucleotides: 9. The DNA for the CDR3 is TGTGCCAGCACATCCCCTAGCGGGAGTGCCACCGGGGAGCTGTTTTTT. It translates to CASTSPSGSATGELFF.

A few counts support this clone. Other DNA sequences from this sample encode an identical CDR3 as well. The chain couples TRBV4-3 to TRBJ1-5; D unresolved. The V end was cut by 0 bases, the J end by 4 bases, with 10 bases between. This CDR3 spans 15 amino acids. Germline CDR1 and CDR2: LGHNA and YSLEER. CDR3: CASSQEPRSNQPQHF. CDR3 DNA: TGCGCCAGCAGCCAAGAGCCGCGCTCAAATCAGCCCCAGCATTTT.

The chain employs TRBV7-6 and TRBJ2-7, with D uncertain. The CDR3 length is 14 residues. Germline CDR1 SGHVS, CDR2 FNYEAQ. Trimming cost V 1 base and J 1 base, with 8 bases left between them. The CDR3 reads CASSLESGSYEQYF. CDR3 DNA sequence: TGTGCCAGCAGCTTAGAGTCCGGGTCCTACGAGCAGTACTTC. Drawing the rest from reference TRBV7-6 and TRBJ2-7, the complete variable domain is GAGVSQSPRYKVTKRGQDVALRCDPISGHVSLYWYRQALGQGPEFLTYFNYEAQQDKSGLPNDRFSAERPEGSISTLTIQRTEQRDSAMYRCASSLESGSYEQYFGPGTRLTVT.

Concerning this clone itself: Other DNA sequences within the sample encode an identical CDR3. V and J are TRBV4-1 and TRBJ1-4; 10 bases are shared with TRBD1. From germline, CDR1 is MGHRA and CDR2 YSYEKL. J gave up 4 bases and V 4 bases, and 0 bases lay outside the gene matches. The CDR3 is 14 amino acids. For the CDR3, the DNA is TGCGCCAGCAGCCGGACAGGGGGTAATGAAAAACTGTTTTTT. It translates to CASSRTGGNEKLFF.

The V call is TRBV19, the J call TRBJ2-4; 8 bases align to TRBD1. The CDR3 length is 16 residues. J gave up 3 bases and V 4 bases, and 8 bases lay outside the gene matches. Germline assignment: CDR1 LNHDA and CDR2 SQIVND (reference sequence). The CDR3 loop is CASSSGLGQVKNIQYF. The DNA for the CDR3 is TGTGCCAGTAGTAGTGGGTTGGGACAGGTCAAAAACATTCAGTACTTC.

V and J are TRBV6-5 and TRBJ1-1, with 8 bases lining up with TRBD1. CDR3 length equals 15 residues. Per the germline V gene, CDR1 is MNHEY and CDR2 is SVGAGI. The ends lost 4 bases at V and 1 base at J; junction bases unmatched: 5. CDR3 DNA sequence: TGTGCCAGCAGTTTTTCAACAGGGGGGAACACTGAAGCTTTCTTT. Translation gives CASSFSTGGNTEAFF.

V gene TRBV12-3 or TRBV12-4 combines with J gene TRBJ1-5; D unresolved. V was cut by 6 bases and J by 3 bases, with 6 bases left in between. The CDR3 consists of 12 residues. Written as DNA, the CDR3 is TGTGCCAGCAGGGAGACCAATCAGCCCCAGCATTTT. Translated, it gives CASRETNQPQHF.

The chain is built from TRBV4-1 and TRBJ1-4; a possible D gene is TRBD1 (5 bases). Germline V CDR1 and CDR2: MGHRA, YSYEKL. The V and J ends lost 0 bases and 7 bases respectively, with 18 bases between them. The CDR3 spans 17 residues. The chain's CDR3 is CASSQEGGGARGEKLFF. The CDR3 DNA reads as TGCGCCAGCAGCCAAGAAGGTGGCGGGGCACGGGGTGAAAAACTGTTTTTT.

The chain uses TRBV2 and TRBJ2-5, with a tentative D call TRBD1 (5 bases). V lost 6 bases and J 0 bases, leaving 11 bases between the germline ends. CDR3 length: 14 amino acids. CDR1 and CDR2 from the germline V gene are SNHLY and FYNNEI. The CDR3 DNA is TGTGCCAGCAGGGACACTCGGTACCAAGAGACCCAGTACTTC. Translating it yields CASRDTRYQETQYF. Using reference TRBV2 and TRBJ2-5 for the parts outside the CDR3, the full variable domain is EPEVTQTPSHQVTQMGQEVILRCVPISNHLYFYWYRQILGQKVEFLVSFYNNEISEKSEIFDDQFSVERPDGSNFTLKIRSTKLEDSAMYFCASRDTRYQETQYFGPGTRLLVL.

The chain carries TRBV28 and TRBJ2-1; D is perhaps TRBD1 (5 bases). V lost 5 bases and J lost 6, with 14 bases in between. The germline gives CDR1 MDHEN, CDR2 SYDVKM. The length of the CDR3 is 14 residues. CDR3 nucleotide sequence: TGTGCCAGCAGTAACCTAGACAGAACCAATGAGCAGTTCTTC. Protein sequence: CASSNLDRTNEQFF.

This chain connects TRBV30 to TRBJ2-2; the D gene is possibly TRBD1 (5 bases). In germline, CDR1 is GTSNPN, CDR2 SVGIG (reference sequence). The V and J ends lost 5 bases and 0 bases respectively, with 13 bases between them. The CDR3 totals 15 residues. CDR3 protein: CAWSLGQANTGELFF. The DNA of the CDR3 is TGTGCCTGGTCCCTCGGACAAGCGAACACCGGGGAGCTGTTTTTT.

The chain uses TRBV5-8 and TRBJ1-1; D perhaps matches TRBD1 (5 bases). The CDR3 is 13 amino acids. Between the trimmed V and J ends, which lost 6 bases and 8 bases, there was a span of 17 bases. Germline CDR1 is SGHTS and CDR2 is YDEGEE. The CDR3 nucleotides read TGTGCCAGCAATAACGACAGTCCAAGGGAAGCTTTCTTT. Protein sequence: CASNNDSPREAFF.

In the case of this clone: Other DNA sequences of this sample code for an identical CDR3. The chain uses TRBV4-3 and TRBJ2-2; 7 bases match TRBD1. This CDR3 comprises 13 residues. With 2 bases clipped from V and 7 bases from J, the junction kept 1 base outside the gene matches. Germline-derived CDR1 and CDR2 are LGHNA and YSLEER. In DNA, the CDR3 is TGCGCCAGCAGCCAAAGGACAGGCGGGGAGCTGTTTTTT. Its protein product is CASSQRTGGELFF.

The CDR3 nucleotides read TGTGCCAGCAGTGAATATACGGGCCGAAAGGGGCACACTGAAGCTTTCTTT. This gives the protein CASSEYTGRKGHTEAFF. The V and J genes are TRBV25-1 and TRBJ1-1; a possible D gene is TRBD1 (5 bases). Per the germline V gene, CDR1 is MGHDK and CDR2 is SYGVNS. CDR3 size: 17 residues. Trimming cost V 0 bases and J 3 bases, with 17 bases left between them.

V usage is TRBV24-1 and J usage is TRBJ2-3, with D possibly matching TRBD2 (6 bases). The CDR3 is 15 residues long. From germline, CDR1 is KGHDR and CDR2 SFDVKD. Trimming removed 3 bases from V and 5 bases from J, with 14 bases in between. The CDR3 protein is CATSDRAGKEDTQYF. The CDR3 DNA follows: TGTGCCACCAGTGATAGGGCGGGAAAAGAAGATACGCAGTATTTT.

The gene calls are TRBV13 and TRBJ2-3; tentatively, D is TRBD2 (6 bases). CDR1 is PRHDT, CDR2 FYEKMQ, per germline (reference sequence). The CDR3 runs to 16 residues. Between the trimmed V and J ends, which lost 0 bases and 8 bases, there was a span of 18 bases. The CDR3 protein is CASSLGGGASEGTQYF. CDR3 DNA sequence: TGTGCCAGCAGCTTAGGGGGAGGAGCCTCTGAAGGTACGCAGTATTTT.

The chain combines TRBV7-8 with TRBJ1-2; possible D gene TRBD1, 5 bases. V was shortened by 0 bases and J by 6 bases, with 8 bases between the two germline ends. CDR1 and CDR2 (germline): SGHVS, FQNEAQ. The CDR3 covers 13 residues. CDR3 bases: TGTGCCAGCAGCTTAGCCAGGGCGGATGGCTACACCTTC. This codes for CASSLARADGYTF.

This chain links TRBV3-1 (or the pseudogene TRBV3-2) with TRBJ2-3, with 10 bases aligning to TRBD1. V shed 1 base, J shed 4 bases, and the junction held 5 bases outside the gene matches. The CDR3 runs 16 residues. Germline V gene data show CDR1 as LGHDT and CDR2 as YNNKEL (reference sequence). The CDR3 DNA reads TGTGCCAGCAGCCAAGCCTCTGGGACAGGGGCAGATACGCAGTATTTT. Translation gives CASSQASGTGADTQYF.

This chain links TRBV15 with TRBJ1-2; 7 bases match TRBD1. The V and J ends lost 5 bases and 4 bases, in that order; junction bases with no gene match: 7. CDR1 and CDR2 from the germline V gene are LNHNV and YYDKDF (reference sequence). The CDR3 consists of 14 residues. The CDR3 here is CATSRLQGIYGYTF. The DNA for the CDR3 is TGTGCCACCAGCCGTTTACAGGGGATCTATGGCTACACCTTC. Based on the CDR3 plus reference TRBV15 and TRBJ1-2, the full variable domain is DAMVIQNPRYQVTQFGKPVTLSCSQTLNHNVMYWYQQKSSQAPKLLFHYYDKDFNNEADTPDNFQSRRPNTSFCFLDIRSPGLGDTAMYLCATSRLQGIYGYTFGSGTRLTVV.

This clone has more than one count but fewer than ten. This chain connects TRBV5-1 to TRBJ2-2, with TRBD1 identical over 9 bases. CDR3 length: 16 residues. V dropped 6 bases and J dropped 6; count of bases not matched to a gene: 12. Germline V gives CDR1 SGHRS, CDR2 YFSETQ. CDR3 region: CASTTGGTLGAGELFF. The CDR3 region has the DNA TGCGCCAGCACGACAGGGGGAACCCTCGGCGCCGGGGAGCTGTTTTTT.